This T cell receptor beta chain was identified in a study of T-cell reconstitution after alpha-beta-depleted transplantation in children. About this clonotype: A much larger clone differs by one base, so this may be a read error.

CDR3 length equals 14 residues. CDR1 and CDR2 (germline): SGDLS, YYNGEE. Trimming stripped 1 base from V and 4 bases from J, with 11 bases between. Preparation of the TCRbeta library used unique molecular identifiers. In TCRdb, the PCR reads were re-called with MiXCR into one record per CDR3 protein. The table lists around 400,000 distinct CDR3 sequences, approximately 10% of them singletons. This sequence was found in a human donor who donated a stem cell graft to a child with acute myeloid leukemia. The chain carries TRBV9 and TRBJ2-5; no firm D call. The input for sequencing was PBMCs from the stem cell graft donor, taken from the stem cell graft. This chain's CDR3 is CASSVPRLPETQYF. The CDR3 nucleotides read TGTGCCAGCAGCGTACCGCGACTGCCAGAGACCCAGTACTTC.